This T cell receptor (beta chain) originates from a study of OX40 agonist ivuxolimab in advanced cancers. Context from the whole study: Ivuxolimab, which targeted the costimulatory receptor OX40 (CD134), was an agonistic, fully human IgG2 monoclonal antibody. Intravenous ivuxolimab was administered to patients every 2 weeks at six dose levels: 0.01, 0.1, 0.3, 1.5, 3 and 10 mg/kg. Of the approximately 54 patients in dose escalation, about 20 had hepatocellular carcinoma, roughly 15 had melanoma, 9 had renal cell carcinoma and 9 had head and neck cancer. Prior anti-PD-1, anti-PD-L1 or anti-CTLA-4 therapy was permitted, and 40% of dose-escalation patients had received checkpoint inhibitors. Partial responses were achieved by three dose-escalation patients, of whom one had hepatocellular carcinoma and two had cutaneous melanoma. The monotherapy dose-escalation portion (N = 52 patients) of the phase I ivuxolimab trial is reported in the paper. The dose-escalation cohort was 82.7% male with a mean age of about 54 years, ranging from 23 to 79. The purpose of peripheral TCRbeta sequencing was to test whether ivuxolimab changed TCR sequence diversity and led to clonal T-cell expansion.

General findings and caveats noted by the study authors: After ivuxolimab, expanded clones were on average more numerous among CD8+ T cells than among CD4+ T cells. At doses from 0.1 to 3.0 mg/kg, clonal expansion was seen in both CD4+ and CD8+ blood T cells between baseline and week 6. The antigen specificity of the clonally expanded peripheral T cells was not determined. In the 0.1-3.0 mg/kg groups, partial responders were among the patients with the lowest normalized peripheral clonal expansion, particularly in CD8+ T cells. Low levels of normalized T-cell clonal expansion were also seen in some patients who did not respond.

Notes on this clone: Its antigen has not been determined. No much larger clone is present one base from it, and per-base qualities are unavailable.

Trimming at the junction amounts to 4 bases on V and 0 bases on J, and the germline ends lie 13 bases apart. Including cysteine and phenylalanine, the CDR3 has 15 amino acids. The CDR3 DNA has 45 bases and is translated from base 1. Looking up the germline V gene yields CDR1 SGDLS and CDR2 YYNGEE. Patients with autoimmune disease history or receiving systemic immunosuppression were excluded from the trial. In every dose cohort, peripheral blood was drawn for TCR sequencing at baseline, cycle 4 day 1, and cycle 7 day 1. Samples were obtained from an open-label, multicenter, first-in-human phase I dose-escalation trial of ivuxolimab. Adults with locally advanced or metastatic melanoma, renal cell carcinoma, hepatocellular carcinoma or head and neck squamous cell carcinoma were enrolled in the trial. CD4+ and CD8+ T cells were sorted separately from peripheral blood before TCR sequencing. Genomic DNA was isolated from the sorted cells so that the TCRbeta CDR3 region could be sequenced. TCRbeta CDR3 regions were sequenced using the immunoSEQ Assay. TCRdb stores this immuneACCESS table with in-frame sequences only. Part of the clones is absent; in the studies checked, under half of the shortfall reflects unresolved V genes, and no reason is known for the rest. The sample table shows almost 50,000 clones, and roughly 79% are seen once. The ten largest clones represent about 5.8% of the sample.

The chain is assembled from TRBV9 and TRBJ1-1; the D gene is possibly TRBD1, with 5 bases matching. This sequence was found in an adult with an advanced solid tumor such as melanoma, head and neck, liver or kidney cancer. Sequencing used CD4+ or CD8+ T cells sorted from blood, obtained in a trial of the OX40 agonist ivuxolimab. Here the CDR3 is given as CASSLGVGMNTEAFF. In nucleotides, the sequence is TGTGCCAGCAGCTTGGGGGTGGGGATGAACACTGAAGCTTTCTTT.